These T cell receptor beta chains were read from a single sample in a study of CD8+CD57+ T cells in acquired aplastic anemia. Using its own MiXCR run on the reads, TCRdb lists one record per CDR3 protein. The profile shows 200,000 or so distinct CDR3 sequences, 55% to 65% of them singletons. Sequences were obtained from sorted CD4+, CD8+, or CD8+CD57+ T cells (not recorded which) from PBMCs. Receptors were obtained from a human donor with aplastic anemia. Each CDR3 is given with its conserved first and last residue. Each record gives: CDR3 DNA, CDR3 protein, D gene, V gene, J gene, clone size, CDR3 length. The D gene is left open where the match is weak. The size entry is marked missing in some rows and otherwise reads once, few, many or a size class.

TGTGCCAGCAGTTACGATCGGGCGTTGGACTACGAGCAGTACTTC,CASSYDRALDYEQYF,-,TRBV6-5,TRBJ2-7,-,15
TGTGCCAGCAGCTTAGTGGGGACGGCTGGAAACACCATATATTTT,CASSLVGTAGNTIYF,-,TRBV7-9,TRBJ1-3,-,15
TGTGCCAGCAGCTTAGTTTCAGGAGGGGAGGGTGAAGCTTTCTTT,CASSLVSGGEGEAFF,-,TRBV7-9,TRBJ1-1,few,15
TGCAGCGGGGTAAGGGCCGGGGAGCTGTTTTTT,CSGVRAGELFF,-,TRBV29-1,TRBJ2-2,-,11
TGCAGCATTCGGGAGGGTGGCTACACCTTC,CSIREGGYTF,-,TRBV29-1,TRBJ1-2,-,10
TGTGCCAGCAGGGGGACGGGCCATTCACCCCTCCACTTT,CASRGTGHSPLHF,-,TRBV25-1,TRBJ1-6,once,13
TGTGCCAGCAGCGTAGGGGGGATTTGGTCACCCCTCCACTTT,CASSVGGIWSPLHF,-,TRBV9,TRBJ1-6,many,14
TGTGCCAGCAGTATCGGACTAGCGGGGAGCACAGATACGCAGTATTTT,CASSIGLAGSTDTQYF,TRBD2,TRBV2,TRBJ2-3,many,16
TGTGCCAGCAGCTACCCGGGGGAACGGTACGAGCAGTACTTC,CASSYPGERYEQYF,-,TRBV7-9,TRBJ2-7,-,14
TGTGCCACCAAGGACAGGGCCGAGGAGCAGTTCTTC,CATKDRAEEQFF,TRBD1,TRBV19,TRBJ2-1,-,12
TGCGCCAGCAGTGGTGGACTAGCGGGATCCAACAACTGGGATACGCAGTATTTT,CASSGGLAGSNNWDTQYF,TRBD2,TRBV10-1,TRBJ2-3,few,18
TGTGCCACCAGTGAGGGACAGGGCACAGATACGCAGTATTTT,CATSEGQGTDTQYF,TRBD1,TRBV24-1,TRBJ2-3,once,14
TGCAGTGCTAGAGCCCTACGGGACTCGAAGGGTACAGATACGCAGTATTTT,CSARALRDSKGTDTQYF,-,TRBV20-1,TRBJ2-3,-,17
TGCGCCAGCAGCGGCGTGCGGGGGACACTCTCAGAGACCCAGTACTTC,CASSGVRGTLSETQYF,-,TRBV5-1,TRBJ2-5,-,16
TGTGCCAGCAGCTTGTGGGGCGGGACGGGCAACGAGCAGTACTTC,CASSLWGGTGNEQYF,-,TRBV5-8,TRBJ2-7,few,15
TGCGCCAGCAGCCAAGTAGCCGGGGGCTACGAGCAGTACTTC,CASSQVAGGYEQYF,-,TRBV4-3,TRBJ2-7,-,14
TGTGCCACCAGTTTTGGAACTTCGAGCTCTGGAAACACCATATATTTT,CATSFGTSSSGNTIYF,-,TRBV24-1,TRBJ1-3,many,16
TGTGCCACCAGTGATCAAAGGGGGCAGTTCTTC,CATSDQRGQFF,-,TRBV24-1,TRBJ2-1,-,11
TGTGCCAGCAGCCTTAACACGGATGAAGGGACTGAAGCTTTCTTT,CASSLNTDEGTEAFF,-,TRBV14,TRBJ1-1,-,15
TGCGCCAGCAGCTCGTCCCCGGGACAGCATGAAAAACTGTTTTTT,CASSSSPGQHEKLFF,TRBD1,TRBV5-1,TRBJ1-4,-,15
TGTGCCACCCGCGACGGGACAGAAGCTTTCTTT,CATRDGTEAFF,-,TRBV24-1,TRBJ1-1,-,11
TGCGCCGGCAGCCCCGGGACAGGGGAAAATTCACCCCTCCACTTT,CAGSPGTGENSPLHF,TRBD1,TRBV5-1,TRBJ1-6,-,15
TGTGCCAGCAACCGACAGGGGTTC,CASNRQGF,TRBD1,TRBV6-6,TRBJ1-2,-,8
TGTGCCAGTAGTATATCGGGGGTATGGGCAGATACGCAGTATTTT,CASSISGVWADTQYF,-,TRBV19,TRBJ2-3,-,15
TGTGCCACCAGCAGCCCTTCTCACAATGAGCAGTTCTTC,CATSSPSHNEQFF,-,TRBV15,TRBJ2-1,-,13
TGTGCCAGCAGGACTGGACTAGCGGGCACAGATACGCAGTATTTT,CASRTGLAGTDTQYF,TRBD2,TRBV7-8,TRBJ2-3,-,15
TGTGCCACCCGAGGGCGGGGTGGCCAAGAGACCCAGTACTTC,CATRGRGGQETQYF,-,TRBV19,TRBJ2-5,-,14
TGTGCCAGCAGCACCAGGACACCAGGCACTGAAGCTTTCTTT,CASSTRTPGTEAFF,-,TRBV5-4,TRBJ1-1,once,14